This T cell receptor (beta chain) derives from a study of blood T cell repertoires in COVID-19. The method was immunoSEQ multiplex PCR; TCRdb's version includes in-frame clones alone and lacks a portion of them. The repertoire holds 400,000 to 550,000 clones, with about 90% as singletons. This CDR3 has 15 amino acids. Germline V CDR1 and CDR2: SGHAT, FQNNGV. V lost 5 bases, J lost 11 bases, and 24 bases lay in between. Everyone who took part was about 18 to 90 years old, and they came from 24 US areas. V usage is TRBV11-2 and J usage is TRBJ1-1; a weak D match, TRBD1 (6 bases). The origin of this receptor is a young woman with acute COVID-19. The sample consisted of PBMCs or T cells enriched from blood (not recorded which). DNA for the CDR3: TGTGCCAGCAGCGCTTACTCCGGGACATGGTATAATGCTTTCTTT. Translating it yields CASSAYSGTWYNAFF.